The sequence of this T cell receptor beta chain was determined in a study of T-cell reconstitution after alpha-beta-depleted transplantation in children. As it was prepared, the TCRbeta library received unique molecular identifiers. TCRdb reprocessed the PCR reads with MiXCR, giving one entry per CDR3 protein. The table has 250,000 to 400,000 distinct CDR3 sequences, 23% seen once. General study findings and limits: After transplant, high TCRbeta diversity at day 60 in some patients arose from surviving recipient T cells and thymic progenitors.

Remarks on this clonotype: Its antigen is unknown.

Trimming stripped 0 bases from V and 4 bases from J, with 16 bases between. The CDR3 consists of 16 residues. Germline V CDR1 and CDR2: SGDLS, YYNGEE. The TCR sequence derives from a male patient between 10 and 17 years old who had a stem cell transplant for acute lymphoblastic leukemia, so the T cells may come from the graft donor. The chain couples TRBV9 to TRBJ2-5, with a weak D call TRBD1 (6 bases). This sample comprised PBMCs, mostly from graft donor cells, obtained 180 days after TCRalphabeta/CD19-depleted stem cell transplant. The CDR3 spells CASSVAGRNRVETQYF. The CDR3 DNA sequence: TGTGCCAGCAGCGTAGCGGGCCGAAACAGGGTAGAGACCCAGTACTTC.